This TCR beta chain was found in a study of blood T cell repertoires in COVID-19 (TCRdb year 2020). Regarding the research as a whole: Collaborator samples came from the United States, Italy and Spain and covered acute and convalescent phases of COVID-19. Samples came from the ongoing ImmuneRACE study (first 160 participants) plus 1,254 subjects from 6 global collaborators. The dataset comprised deeply sampled blood TCRbeta repertoires from subjects exposed to, actively infected with, or recovered from COVID-19. The material from the prospective study consisted of cDNA or gDNA derived from T cells, B-cell-depleted T cells, or PBMCs. Where available, HLA class I and class II types were taken from metadata supplied by the sample provider and were not determined by assay-based typing. A freely available public database, intended as a resource for researchers studying the immune response to SARS-CoV-2, is where the repertoires were released. The sample metadata nearly always contained a de-identified subject ID, COVID-19 status, age in years and sex.

Each collaborating institution followed its own protocols to collect whole blood in K2EDTA tubes. For TCRbeta analysis, collaborator samples were shipped as frozen whole blood, as isolated PBMCs, or as DNA extracted from either sample type. TCRbeta CDR3 regions were amplified from genomic DNA by means of the immunoSEQ Assay, a bias-controlled multiplex PCR. In the authors' own workflow: Within the assay, amplification of reference gene primers was used to estimate how many nucleated cells each sample contained. Sequence reads were collapsed and filtered to measure the absolute abundance of every unique TCRbeta CDR3 rearrangement. For each sample, productive Simpson clonality was calculated as the square root of Simpson's diversity index over productive rearrangements. TCRdb took over this immuneACCESS table, retaining in-frame rearrangements with V and J assigned. Such tables are incomplete; in checked studies, under half of the missing clones stem from an unresolved V gene, and the remainder is unexplained. V and J calls and clone size are given by that table; D and trimming were obtained from the DNA. The sample table contains some 24,000 clones; only one count was recorded for around 86% of them. The ten largest make up over 6.5% of the sample.

This clone was seen a few times. Its antigen has not been determined. The record has no base qualities; no much larger clone is one base away. Paper-wide results and their limitations: The amount of clinical and demographic metadata varied by source and participant and was provided uncurated.

CDR1 and CDR2, looked up from the germline V gene (reference sequence), are SGHNT and YYREEE. The CDR3 measures 16 amino acids from cysteine to phenylalanine. Only the CDR3 DNA is retained, 48 bases long and in frame from the first base. After removal of 0 bases from V and 2 bases from J, the junction retains 5 bases not matched to a gene. The specimen was peripheral blood. The chain was built from TRBV5-4 and TRBJ2-7; the junction holds 10 bases that match TRBD2. The TCR sequence derives from an older man with acute or convalescent COVID-19. At the DNA level, the sequence is TGTGCCAGCAGCTTGGGTCGAGCGGGGGGGCCCTACGAGCAGTACTTC. It translates to CASSLGRAGGPYEQYF.